This T cell receptor beta chain is from a study of blood T cell repertoires in COVID-19. Study-wide background: Nucleic acid was either cDNA or gDNA, and it came from T cells, B-cell-depleted T cells, or PBMCs.

The trim removed 6 bases at V and 4 bases at J, leaving 4 bases unmatched. There are 13 residues in the CDR3. CDR1 is SNHLY and CDR2 is FYNNEI in the germline V gene. The data were produced by immunoSEQ multiplex PCR, yet TCRdb's version contains in-frame clones alone and is incomplete. The sample lists about 140,000 clones, approximately 80% seen once, with 16% in the top ten. The chain joins TRBV2 to TRBJ1-2; 8 nucleotides agree with TRBD1. Sequences were obtained from peripheral blood. The sequence was collected from a man in his fifties with acute or convalescent COVID-19. CDR3 in DNA: TGTGCCAGCAGGGGACAGGCGGCCTATGGCTACACCTTC. Protein product: CASRGQAAYGYTF.